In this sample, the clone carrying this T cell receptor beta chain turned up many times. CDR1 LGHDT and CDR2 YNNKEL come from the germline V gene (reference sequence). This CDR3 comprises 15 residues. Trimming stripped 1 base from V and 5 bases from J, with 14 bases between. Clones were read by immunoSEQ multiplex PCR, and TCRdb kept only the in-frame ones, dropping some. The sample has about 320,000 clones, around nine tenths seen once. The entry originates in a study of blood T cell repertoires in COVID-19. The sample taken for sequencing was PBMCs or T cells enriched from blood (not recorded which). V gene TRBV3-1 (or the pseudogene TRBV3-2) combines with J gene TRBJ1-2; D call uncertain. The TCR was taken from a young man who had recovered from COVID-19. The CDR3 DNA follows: TGTGCCAGCAGCCAAGCGGTACAGCCACCTTATGGCTACACCTTC. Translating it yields CASSQAVQPPYGYTF.